The 25 T cell receptor beta chains presented below share a single source sample, sequenced in a study of OX40 agonist ivuxolimab in advanced cancers. TCRdb's copy holds only in-frame clones and misses some; the assay was immunoSEQ multiplex PCR. The repertoire holds around 38,000 clones, roughly 80% seen once, with about 7.6% in the top ten. Sequenced material: CD4+ or CD8+ T cells sorted from blood, taken in a trial of the OX40 agonist ivuxolimab. The receptors come from an adult with an advanced solid tumor such as melanoma, head and neck, liver or kidney cancer.

The chain couples TRBV7-9 to TRBJ2-7, with TRBD1 matching over 10 bases. The ends lost 5 bases at V and 7 bases at J; junction bases unmatched: 2. From germline, CDR1 is SEHNR and CDR2 FQNEAQ (reference sequence). There are 12 residues in the CDR3. CDR3 sequence reads: CASSRGQGEQYF. For the CDR3, the DNA is TGTGCCAGCAGCCGGGGACAGGGGGAGCAGTACTTC. Drawing the rest from reference TRBV7-9 and TRBJ2-7, the complete variable domain is DTGVSQNPRHKITKRGQNVTFRCDPISEHNRLYWYRQTLGQGPEFLTYFQNEAQLEKSRLLSDRFSAERPKGSFSTLEIQRTEQGDSAMYLCASSRGQGEQYFGPGTRLTVT.

This clone was counted only a few times. The gene calls are TRBV11-2 and TRBJ2-5; possible D gene TRBD2, 5 bases. Germline V CDR1 and CDR2: SGHAT, FQNNGV. The CDR3 is made up of 13 amino acids. Trimming stripped 5 bases from V and 2 bases from J, with 9 bases between. The CDR3: CASSPADQETQYF. DNA of the CDR3: TGTGCCAGCAGCCCAGCGGATCAAGAGACCCAGTACTTC.

The gene calls are TRBV5-1 and TRBJ1-2; D is unclear. CDR1 is SGHRS, CDR2 YFSETQ, per germline. This CDR3 has 13 amino acids. V shed 3 bases and J shed 3 bases, with 9 bases lying between them. The CDR3 region is CASSSYTDYGYTF. In nucleotides, the CDR3 is TGCGCCAGCAGCTCATACACGGACTATGGCTACACCTTC.

The chain recombines TRBV5-1 with TRBJ2-1; 8 bases fit TRBD2. Germline lookup yields CDR1 SGHRS and CDR2 YFSETQ. After removal of 4 bases from V and 6 bases from J, the junction contained 9 bases not matched to a gene. The CDR3 is 15 residues long. CDR3 loop: CASSPEAGVGNEQFF. CDR3 in DNA: TGCGCCAGCAGCCCAGAAGCGGGAGTGGGCAATGAGCAGTTCTTC.

This chain connects TRBV12-1 to TRBJ2-2; the tabulated D call, TRBD2, remains unverified against the DNA. TRBV12-1 is assigned pseudogene status. CDR3 size: 16 residues. CDR3 loop: CASSPHSGDHIGELFF. The CDR3 coding sequence is TGTGCCAGCAGCCCCCATAGCGGAGACCATATAGGGGAGCTGTTTTTT.

The rearrangement uses TRBV5-4 and TRBJ2-5; 8 nucleotides agree with TRBD1. The J call may be faulty, since TRBJ2-7 better matches the DNA end. The CDR3 extends over 13 amino acids. CDR1 and CDR2 from the germline V gene are SGHNT and YYREEE (reference sequence). DNA for the CDR3: TGTGCCAGCAGTCCCAGGGGGCCCTACGAGCAGTACTTC. Amino acids: CASSPRGPYEQYF.

The chain joins TRBV28 to TRBJ1-2; 7 nucleotides align to TRBD1. Germline CDR1 is MDHEN and CDR2 is SYDVKM. CDR3 size: 13 residues. With 5 bases clipped from V and 4 bases from J, the junction kept 4 bases outside the gene matches. The CDR3 spells CASSQTGVYGYTF. In nucleotides, the CDR3 is TGTGCCAGCAGTCAAACAGGGGTCTATGGCTACACCTTC.

The chain employs TRBV29-1 and TRBJ1-1; 9 nucleotides line up with TRBD1. With V trimmed by 7 bases and J by 6 bases, 15 bases remained unmatched. Germline loops: CDR1 SQVTM, CDR2 ANQGSEA. The CDR3 has 15 residues. DNA of the CDR3: TGCAGCGCCAAGACAGGGGGATTCGGGGTCGCTGAAGCTTTCTTT. Its translation: CSAKTGGFGVAEAFF. Filled out from reference TRBV29-1 and TRBJ1-1, the complete variable domain reads SAVISQKPSRDICQRGTSLTIQCQVDSQVTMMFWYRQQPGQSLTLIATANQGSEATYESGFVIDKFPISRPNLTFSTLTVSNMSPEDSSIYLCSAKTGGFGVAEAFFGQGTRLTVV.

The chain's CDR3 is CASSLVGGLSYEQYF. In DNA, the CDR3 is TGCGCCAGCAGCTTGGTTGGCGGGCTCTCCTACGAGCAGTACTTC. This chain joins TRBV5-1 and TRBJ2-5; TRBD2 might be the D (5 bases). Near its end, the DNA agrees better with TRBJ2-7, so the J call may be wrong. Germline loops: CDR1 SGHRS, CDR2 YFSETQ. The CDR3 is 15 amino acids.

CDR3 region: CASSLQGQGLREQYF. In DNA form, the CDR3 reads TGTGCCAGCTCACTGCAGGGACAGGGCCTGAGGGAGCAGTACTTC. The chain combines TRBV18 with TRBJ2-7; 9 nucleotides match TRBD1. Germline CDR1 reads KGHSH; CDR2 reads LQKENI. This CDR3 has 15 residues. The V segment lost 4 bases and the J segment 7 bases; nucleotides outside the gene matches: 11.

The V call is TRBV10-3, the J call TRBJ2-3; the match to TRBD2 covers 9 bases. J lost 0 bases, V lost 6 bases, and 13 bases had no gene match. Germline V gives CDR1 ENHRY, CDR2 SYGVKD. The length of the CDR3 is 18 residues. In DNA form, the CDR3 reads TGTGCCATCAGCCCAACTCCTGGTAGCGGGAGTAGCACAGATACGCAGTATTTT. Translating gives CAISPTPGSGSSTDTQYF.

The rearrangement links TRBV28 to TRBJ2-1; a possible D gene is TRBD2 (5 bases). The CDR3 is 15 amino acids. The V end lost 3 bases, the J end lost 0 bases, and 9 bases lay between the germline ends. Germline loops: CDR1 MDHEN, CDR2 SYDVKM. CDR3 sequence: CASSLSGSSYNEQFF. For the CDR3, the DNA is TGTGCCAGCAGTTTGAGTGGGAGCTCCTACAATGAGCAGTTCTTC.

The rearrangement uses TRBV6-5 and TRBJ2-7, with D unresolved. This CDR3 contains 13 residues. Germline values: CDR1 MNHEY, CDR2 SVGAGI. The V and J ends lost 6 bases and 0 bases respectively, with 9 bases between them. CDR3 nucleotides: TGTGCCAGCAGGCTGGACGGCTCCTACGAGCAGTACTTC. This sequence encodes CASRLDGSYEQYF.

This chain joins TRBV9 and TRBJ2-5; D possibly uses TRBD1 or TRBD2 (6 bases each). Trimming pared 3 bases from V and 5 bases from J, leaving 14 bases between. Germline CDR1 reads SGDLS; CDR2 reads YYNGEE. The CDR3 has 14 amino acids. CDR3: CASSGGRGLETQYF. The CDR3 DNA is TGTGCCAGCAGCGGAGGTCGGGGGCTGGAGACCCAGTACTTC.

The chain is built from TRBV5-1 and TRBJ2-7; TRBD1 aligns across 9 bases. The CDR3 loop spans 15 amino acids. V lost 0 bases to trimming and J lost 1 base; unmatched junction nucleotides: 2. Looked up from germline, CDR1 is SGHRS and CDR2 is YFSETQ. CDR3 sequence reads: CASSLVGQGSYEQYF. The CDR3 DNA reads as TGCGCCAGCAGCTTGGTAGGACAGGGGTCCTACGAGCAGTACTTC.

The chain is built from TRBV27 and TRBJ1-1; D perhaps matches TRBD1 (5 bases). Between the trimmed V and J ends, which lost 3 bases and 0 bases, there was a span of 14 bases. The CDR3 has 16 amino acids. Germline-derived CDR1 and CDR2 are MNHEY and SMNVEV (reference sequence). CDR3 amino acids: CASSLWGDRVNTEAFF. CDR3 DNA sequence: TGTGCCAGCAGTTTGTGGGGGGATCGTGTGAACACTGAAGCTTTCTTT.

This clone was seen just once. In DNA form, the CDR3 reads TGTGCCAGCATCGTACGGGACTTCCCAACCGGGGAGCTGTTTTTT. Amino acid sequence: CASIVRDFPTGELFF. The genes are TRBV6-1 and TRBJ2-2; D might be TRBD2 (6 bases). CDR1 is MNHNS, CDR2 SASEGT, per germline. This CDR3 region has 15 residues. Trimming left V 7 bases short and J 5 bases short, with 17 bases between.

V and J are TRBV9 and TRBJ2-7; 11 bases are a match to TRBD2. The germline gives CDR1 SGDLS, CDR2 YYNGEE. The CDR3 covers 16 residues. Losses at the gene ends were 0 bases for V and 3 bases for J; bases not matched to a gene: 5. CDR3 coding DNA: TGTGCCAGCAGCGTAGCAGCCGGGACTAGCGGCTACGAGCAGTACTTC. The encoded protein is CASSVAAGTSGYEQYF.

This sequence joins TRBV11-3 and TRBJ2-7; D is undetermined. Trimming took off 4 bases at V and 7 bases at J, with 8 bases between the two ends. CDR1 and CDR2 from the germline V gene are SGHNT and YENEEA. CDR3 length: 11 amino acids. Here the CDR3 reads CASSSHEEQYF. DNA of the CDR3: TGTGCCAGCAGCTCCCATGAAGAGCAGTACTTC.

The chain combines TRBV30 with TRBJ1-5, with 9 bases fitting TRBD1. J gave up 6 bases and V 4 bases, and 7 bases lay outside the gene matches. This CDR3 is built from 14 residues. Germline CDR1 reads GTSNPN; CDR2 reads SVGIG (reference sequence). The CDR3: CAWTQGAISQPQHF. The CDR3 DNA follows: TGTGCCTGGACACAGGGGGCGATTTCTCAGCCCCAGCATTTT.

The V gene is TRBV6-6, the J gene TRBJ1-1; the D gene is possibly TRBD1 (6 bases). CDR1 MNHNY and CDR2 SVGAGI come from the germline V gene (reference sequence). The CDR3 covers 14 residues. V was trimmed by 7 bases and J by 4 bases, leaving 16 bases between them. As DNA, the CDR3 is TGTGCCAGCACCTCACGAGGGGGGAGCACTGAAGCTTTCTTT. Its translation: CASTSRGGSTEAFF.

V gene TRBV5-1 combines with J gene TRBJ2-3, with 7 nucleotides matching TRBD1. In germline, CDR1 is SGHRS, CDR2 YFSETQ. With V trimmed by 3 bases and J by 3 bases, 10 bases remained unmatched. CDR3 length: 16 residues. The CDR3 bases are TGCGCCAGCAGCTCCGAGGGACAGATGGGTACAGATACGCAGTATTTT. It translates to CASSSEGQMGTDTQYF.

The chain has TRBV7-7 and TRBJ1-3; TRBD1 might be the D (5 bases). Germline values: CDR1 SSHAT, CDR2 FNYEAQ (reference sequence). Deletions cut 1 base from V and 4 bases from J, with 11 bases between. The CDR3 has 15 amino acids. The CDR3 DNA follows: TGTGCCAGCAGCTTAGGAGTGGGACGGGGAAACACCATATATTTT. This gives the protein CASSLGVGRGNTIYF.

This clone appeared once. V is TRBV7-2 and J is TRBJ2-7; 9 bases map to TRBD2. Per the germline V gene, CDR1 is SGHTA and CDR2 is FQGNSA. V lost 1 base to trimming and J lost 4 bases; unmatched junction nucleotides: 2. There are 14 residues in the CDR3. The CDR3 DNA follows: TGTGCCAGCAGCTTAGGTCTAGCGGGATACGAGCAGTACTTC. Its protein is CASSLGLAGYEQYF. Using reference TRBV7-2 and TRBJ2-7 for the parts outside the CDR3, the full variable domain is GAGVSQSPSNKVTEKGKDVELRCDPISGHTALYWYRQSLGQGLEFLIYFQGNSAPDKSGLPSDRFSAERTGGSVSTLTIQRTQQEDSAVYLCASSLGLAGYEQYFGPGTRLTVT.

The chain is built from TRBV2 and TRBJ1-3, with D unresolved. CDR1 is SNHLY and CDR2 is FYNNEI in the germline V gene. Trimming shortened V by 6 bases and J by 4 bases, and 7 bases separated the two germline ends. There are 12 residues in the CDR3. The CDR3 sequence is CASSVSGNTIYF. The CDR3, as DNA: TGTGCCAGCAGCGTATCCGGAAACACCATATATTTT.